This paragraph covers one TCR beta chain sequence. Its antigen is still unknown. The data originate from a study of T-cell memory formation after mild COVID-19. Constant-segment-primed 5'RACE gave TCR alpha and TCR beta cDNA libraries with sample barcodes and UMIs. TCRdb called the 5' RACE reads again in MiXCR, with one record for every CDR3 protein. The sample carries under 300,000 distinct CDR3 sequences, roughly 8% recorded once. Germline V lookup: CDR1 LGHDT, CDR2 YNNKEL (reference sequence). V gave up 3 bases and J gave up 12 bases, with 11 bases separating them. This CDR3 is built from 11 residues. Notes on the study in general: Cross-reactive memory appears to have joined, as suggested by some responding clones showing up in pre-infection memory. Clones from the second wave (peaking day 37) had unconfirmed SARS-CoV-2 specificity. Chiefly within CM and EM were the contracting CD4+ clones; CD8+ ones were within EMRA.

Sequenced input: PBMCs or a T cell subset sorted from them (not recorded which). V is TRBV3-1 and J is TRBJ2-5, with D perhaps given as TRBD1 or TRBD2 (5 bases each). This clonotype originated in a man between 18 and 29 years old who had mild COVID-19 (a few samples of this study predate the infection). Cell type and time point are not known. As DNA, the CDR3 is TGTGCCAGCAGCCAGGGGACGGCTGAGTACTTC. Translated, it gives CASSQGTAEYF.